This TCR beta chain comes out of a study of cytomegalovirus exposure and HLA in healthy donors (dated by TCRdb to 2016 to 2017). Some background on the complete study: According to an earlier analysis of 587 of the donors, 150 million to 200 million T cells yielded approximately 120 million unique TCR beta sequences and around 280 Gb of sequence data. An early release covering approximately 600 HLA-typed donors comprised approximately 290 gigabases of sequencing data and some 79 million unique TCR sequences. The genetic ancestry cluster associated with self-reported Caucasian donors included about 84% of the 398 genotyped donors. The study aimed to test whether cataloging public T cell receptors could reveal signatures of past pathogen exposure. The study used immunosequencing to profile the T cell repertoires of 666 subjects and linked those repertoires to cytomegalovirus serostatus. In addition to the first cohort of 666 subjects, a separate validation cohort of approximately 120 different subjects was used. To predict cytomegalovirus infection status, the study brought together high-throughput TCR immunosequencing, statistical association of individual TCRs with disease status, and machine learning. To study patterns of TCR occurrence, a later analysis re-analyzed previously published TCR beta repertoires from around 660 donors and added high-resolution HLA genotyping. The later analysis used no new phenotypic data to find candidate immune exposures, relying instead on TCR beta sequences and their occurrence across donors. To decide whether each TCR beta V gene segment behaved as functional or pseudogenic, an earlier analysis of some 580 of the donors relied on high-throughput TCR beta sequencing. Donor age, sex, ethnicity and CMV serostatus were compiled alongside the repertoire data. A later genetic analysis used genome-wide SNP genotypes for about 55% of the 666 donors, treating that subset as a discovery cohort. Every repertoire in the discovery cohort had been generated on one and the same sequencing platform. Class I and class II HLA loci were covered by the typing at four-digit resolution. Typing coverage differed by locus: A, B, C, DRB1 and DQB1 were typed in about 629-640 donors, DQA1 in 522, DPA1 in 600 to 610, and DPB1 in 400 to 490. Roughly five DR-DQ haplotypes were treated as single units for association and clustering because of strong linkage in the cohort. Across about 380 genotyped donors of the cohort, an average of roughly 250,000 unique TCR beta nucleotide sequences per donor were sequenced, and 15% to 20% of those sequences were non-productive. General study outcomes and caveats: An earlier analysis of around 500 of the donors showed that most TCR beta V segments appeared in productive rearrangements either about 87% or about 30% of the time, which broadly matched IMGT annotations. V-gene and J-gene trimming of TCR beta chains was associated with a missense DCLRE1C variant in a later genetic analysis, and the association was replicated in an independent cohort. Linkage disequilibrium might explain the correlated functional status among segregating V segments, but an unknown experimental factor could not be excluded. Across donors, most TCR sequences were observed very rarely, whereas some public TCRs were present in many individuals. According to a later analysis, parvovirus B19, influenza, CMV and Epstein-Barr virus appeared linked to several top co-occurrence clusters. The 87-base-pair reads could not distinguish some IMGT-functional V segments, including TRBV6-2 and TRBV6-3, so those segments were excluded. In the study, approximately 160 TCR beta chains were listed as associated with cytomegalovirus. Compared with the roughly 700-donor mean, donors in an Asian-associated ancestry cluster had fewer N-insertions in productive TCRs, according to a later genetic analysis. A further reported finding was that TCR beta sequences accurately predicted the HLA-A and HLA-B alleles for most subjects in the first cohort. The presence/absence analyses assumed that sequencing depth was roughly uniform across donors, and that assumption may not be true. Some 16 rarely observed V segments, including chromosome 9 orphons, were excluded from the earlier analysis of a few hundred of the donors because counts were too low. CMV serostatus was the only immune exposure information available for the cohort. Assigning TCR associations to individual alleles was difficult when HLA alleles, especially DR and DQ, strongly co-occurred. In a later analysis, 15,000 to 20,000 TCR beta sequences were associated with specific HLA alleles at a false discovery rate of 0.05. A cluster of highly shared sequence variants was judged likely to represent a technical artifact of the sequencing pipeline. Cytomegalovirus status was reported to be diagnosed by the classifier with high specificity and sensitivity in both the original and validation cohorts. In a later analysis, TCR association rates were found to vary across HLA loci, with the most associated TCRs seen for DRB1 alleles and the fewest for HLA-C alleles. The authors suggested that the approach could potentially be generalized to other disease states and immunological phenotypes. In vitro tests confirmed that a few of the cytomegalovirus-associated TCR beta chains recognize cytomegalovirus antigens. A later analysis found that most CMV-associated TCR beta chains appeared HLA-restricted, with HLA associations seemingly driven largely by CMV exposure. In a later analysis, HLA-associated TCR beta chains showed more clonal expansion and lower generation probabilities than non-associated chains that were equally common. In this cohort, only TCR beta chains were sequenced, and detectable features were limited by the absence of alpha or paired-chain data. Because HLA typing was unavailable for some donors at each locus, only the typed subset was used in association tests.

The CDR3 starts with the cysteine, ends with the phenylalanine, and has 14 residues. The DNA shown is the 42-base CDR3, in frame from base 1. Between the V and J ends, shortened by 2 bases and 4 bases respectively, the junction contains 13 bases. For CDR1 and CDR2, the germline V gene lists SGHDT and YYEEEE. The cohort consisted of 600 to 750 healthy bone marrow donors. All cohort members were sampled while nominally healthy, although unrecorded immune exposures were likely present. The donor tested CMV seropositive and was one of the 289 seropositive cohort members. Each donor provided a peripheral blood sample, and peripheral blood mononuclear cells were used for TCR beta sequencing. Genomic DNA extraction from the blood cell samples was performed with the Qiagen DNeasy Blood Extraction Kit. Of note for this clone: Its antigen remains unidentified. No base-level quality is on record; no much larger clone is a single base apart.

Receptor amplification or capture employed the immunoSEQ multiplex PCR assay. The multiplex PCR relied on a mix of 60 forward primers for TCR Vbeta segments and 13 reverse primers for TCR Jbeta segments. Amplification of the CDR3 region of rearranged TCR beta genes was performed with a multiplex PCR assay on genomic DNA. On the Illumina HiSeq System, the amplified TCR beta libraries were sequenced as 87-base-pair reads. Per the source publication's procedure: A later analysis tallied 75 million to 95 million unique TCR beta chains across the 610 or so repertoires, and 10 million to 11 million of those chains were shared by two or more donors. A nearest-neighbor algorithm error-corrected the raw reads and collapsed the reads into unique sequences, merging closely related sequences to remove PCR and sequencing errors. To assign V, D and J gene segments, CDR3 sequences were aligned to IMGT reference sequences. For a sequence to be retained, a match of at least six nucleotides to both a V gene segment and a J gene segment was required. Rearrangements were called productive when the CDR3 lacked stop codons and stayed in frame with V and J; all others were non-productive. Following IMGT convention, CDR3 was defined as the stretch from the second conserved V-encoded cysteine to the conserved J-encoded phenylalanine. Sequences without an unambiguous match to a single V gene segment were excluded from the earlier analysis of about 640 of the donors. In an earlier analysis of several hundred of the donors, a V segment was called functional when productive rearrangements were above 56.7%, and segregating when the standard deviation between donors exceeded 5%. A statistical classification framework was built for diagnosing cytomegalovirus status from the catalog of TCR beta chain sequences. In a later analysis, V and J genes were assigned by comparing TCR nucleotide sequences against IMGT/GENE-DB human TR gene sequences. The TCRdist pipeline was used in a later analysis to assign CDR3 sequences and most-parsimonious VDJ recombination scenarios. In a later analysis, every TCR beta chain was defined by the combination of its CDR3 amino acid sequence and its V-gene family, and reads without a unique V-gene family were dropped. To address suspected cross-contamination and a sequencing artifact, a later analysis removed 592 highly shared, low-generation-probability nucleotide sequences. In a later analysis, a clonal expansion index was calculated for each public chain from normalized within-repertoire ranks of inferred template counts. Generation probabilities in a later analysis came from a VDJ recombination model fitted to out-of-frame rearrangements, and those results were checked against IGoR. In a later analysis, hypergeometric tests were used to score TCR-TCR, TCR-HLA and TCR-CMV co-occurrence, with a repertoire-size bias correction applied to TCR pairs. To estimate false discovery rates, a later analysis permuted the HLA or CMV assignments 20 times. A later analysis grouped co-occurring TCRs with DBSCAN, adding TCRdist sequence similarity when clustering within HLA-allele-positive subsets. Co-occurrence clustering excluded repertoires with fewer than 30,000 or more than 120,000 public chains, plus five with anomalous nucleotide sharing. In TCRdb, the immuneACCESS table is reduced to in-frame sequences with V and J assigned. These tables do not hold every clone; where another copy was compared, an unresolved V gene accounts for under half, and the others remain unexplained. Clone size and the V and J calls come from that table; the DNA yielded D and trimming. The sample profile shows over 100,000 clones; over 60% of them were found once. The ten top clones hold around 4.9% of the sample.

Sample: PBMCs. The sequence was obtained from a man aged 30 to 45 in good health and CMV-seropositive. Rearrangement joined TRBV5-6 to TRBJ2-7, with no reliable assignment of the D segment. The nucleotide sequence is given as TGTGCCAGCAGCTTTATGACTGAAACGTACGAGCAGTACTTC. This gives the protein CASSFMTETYEQYF.